This T cell receptor beta chain is drawn from a study of T cell responses to AZD1222 COVID-19 vaccine. Study-wide findings and caveats: Most donors were white British and more were female, and clonal diversity was possibly underestimated.

Profiling relied on immunoSEQ multiplex PCR, and the TCRdb table lists in-frame clones only, not all of them. The sample lists 200,000 to 250,000 clones; approximately 94% were seen once. The CDR3 is 15 residues long. From germline, CDR1 is SGDLS and CDR2 YYNGEE. Trimming took off 0 bases at V and 5 bases at J, with 11 bases between the two ends. This clone was detected only once. Its antigen is unknown. The chain couples TRBV9 to TRBJ1-4; D unclear. The sequence came from an adult who received the MenACWY meningococcal vaccine as a control. The specimen was peripheral blood, collected 28 days after the second dose of the MenACWY control vaccine. The CDR3 region is CASSVAGARNEKLFF. The CDR3 DNA follows: TGTGCCAGCAGCGTAGCCGGAGCCAGGAATGAAAAACTGTTTTTT. Full variable domain (outside the CDR3, taken from reference TRBV9 and TRBJ1-4): DSGVTQTPKHLITATGQRVTLRCSPRSGDLSVYWYQQSLDQGLQFLIQYYNGEERAKGNILERFSAQQFPDLHSELNLSSLELGDSALYFCASSVAGARNEKLFFGSGTQLSVL.